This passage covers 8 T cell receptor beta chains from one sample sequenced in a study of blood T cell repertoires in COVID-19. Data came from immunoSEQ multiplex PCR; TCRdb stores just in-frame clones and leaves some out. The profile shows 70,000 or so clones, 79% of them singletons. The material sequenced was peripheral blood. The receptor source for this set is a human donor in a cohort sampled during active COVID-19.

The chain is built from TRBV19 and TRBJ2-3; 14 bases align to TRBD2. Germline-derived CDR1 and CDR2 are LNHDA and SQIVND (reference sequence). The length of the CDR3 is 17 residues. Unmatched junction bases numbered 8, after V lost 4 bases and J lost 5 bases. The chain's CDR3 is CASSKTSGGAVGDTQYF. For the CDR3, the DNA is TGTGCCAGTAGTAAGACTAGCGGGGGGGCGGTCGGAGATACGCAGTATTTT.

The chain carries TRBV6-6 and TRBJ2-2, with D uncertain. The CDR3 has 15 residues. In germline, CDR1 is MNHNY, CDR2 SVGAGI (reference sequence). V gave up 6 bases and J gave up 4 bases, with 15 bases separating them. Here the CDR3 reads CASSLVESSTGELFF. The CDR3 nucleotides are TGTGCCAGCAGCCTCGTGGAGAGTTCCACCGGGGAGCTGTTTTTT.

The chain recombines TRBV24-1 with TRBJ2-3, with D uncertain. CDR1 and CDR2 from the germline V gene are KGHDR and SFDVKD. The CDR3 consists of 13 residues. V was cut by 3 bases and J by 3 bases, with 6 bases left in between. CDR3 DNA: TGTGCCACCAGTGATCTGAGAACAGATACGCAGTATTTT. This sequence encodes CATSDLRTDTQYF.

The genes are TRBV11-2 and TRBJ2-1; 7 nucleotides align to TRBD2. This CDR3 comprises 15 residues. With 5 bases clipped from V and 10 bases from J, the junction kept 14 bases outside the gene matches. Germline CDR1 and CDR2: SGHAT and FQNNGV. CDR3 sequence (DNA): TGTGCCAGCAGCCCAGACTCGCGGGAGCTCGGCGAGCAGTTCTTC. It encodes CASSPDSRELGEQFF.

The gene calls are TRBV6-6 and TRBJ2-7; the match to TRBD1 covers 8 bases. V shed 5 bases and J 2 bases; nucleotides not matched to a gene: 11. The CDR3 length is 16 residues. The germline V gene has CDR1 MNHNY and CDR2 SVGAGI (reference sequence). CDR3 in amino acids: CASSVQGGAGAYEQYF. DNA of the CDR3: TGTGCCAGCAGTGTACAGGGGGGAGCGGGCGCCTACGAGCAGTACTTC.

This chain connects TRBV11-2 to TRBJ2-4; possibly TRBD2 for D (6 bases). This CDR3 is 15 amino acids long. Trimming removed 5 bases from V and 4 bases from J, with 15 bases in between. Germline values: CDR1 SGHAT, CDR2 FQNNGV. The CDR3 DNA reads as TGTGCCAGCAGCCCAAATTGGGAGGCTAAAAACATTCAGTACTTC. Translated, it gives CASSPNWEAKNIQYF.

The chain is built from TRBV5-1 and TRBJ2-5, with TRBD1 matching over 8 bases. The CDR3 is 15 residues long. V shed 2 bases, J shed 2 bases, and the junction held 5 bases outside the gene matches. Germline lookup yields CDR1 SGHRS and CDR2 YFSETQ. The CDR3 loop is CASSFGQGFQETQYF. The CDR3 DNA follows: TGCGCCAGCAGCTTTGGACAGGGCTTTCAAGAGACCCAGTACTTC.

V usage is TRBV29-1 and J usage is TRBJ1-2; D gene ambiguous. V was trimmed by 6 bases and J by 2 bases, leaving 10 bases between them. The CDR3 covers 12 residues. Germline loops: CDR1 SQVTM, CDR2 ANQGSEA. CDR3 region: CSVETGNYGYTF. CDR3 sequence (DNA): TGCAGCGTAGAGACGGGGAACTATGGCTACACCTTC.